This entry lists 20 T cell receptor beta chains sequenced from one sample in a study of cytomegalovirus exposure and HLA in healthy donors. The primer mix had 60 Vbeta and 13 Jbeta primers. Clones were read by immunoSEQ multiplex PCR, and TCRdb kept only the in-frame ones, dropping some. Recorded here are 75,000 to 100,000 clones; the top ten clones represent 1.4% to 1.5%. Sample: PBMCs. Receptors originate from a woman aged 60-75 years in good health and CMV-seronegative.

V gene TRBV10-2 combines with J gene TRBJ2-1, with 13 positions matching TRBD2. Trimming cost V 6 bases and J 8 bases; bases outside gene matches: 7. The CDR3 totals 15 residues. Germline-derived CDR1 and CDR2 are WSHSY and SAAADI. CDR3 amino acids: CASRIGTSGNHEQFF. As DNA, the CDR3 is TGCGCCAGCAGGATCGGGACTAGCGGGAACCATGAGCAGTTCTTC.

The chain combines TRBV5-1 with TRBJ2-6; 7 bases agree with TRBD1. With 0 bases clipped from V and 3 bases from J, the junction kept 3 bases outside the gene matches. From germline, CDR1 is SGHRS and CDR2 YFSETQ. The CDR3 loop spans 16 amino acids. The CDR3 reads CASSLEGASGANVLTF. CDR3 nucleotide sequence: TGCGCCAGCAGCTTGGAGGGGGCAAGTGGGGCCAACGTCCTGACTTTC.

The chain links TRBV7-9 to TRBJ1-2; D remains ambiguous. The CDR3 has 14 amino acids. Germline CDR1 and CDR2: SEHNR and FQNEAQ (reference sequence). With 4 bases removed from V and 8 bases from J, the gap between germline ends came to 17 bases. The CDR3 protein is CASSSGRGSEGYTF. Here the CDR3 DNA reads TGTGCCAGCAGCTCCGGTCGGGGTTCGGAGGGCTACACCTTC.

The chain recombines TRBV28 with TRBJ2-1, with TRBD2 matching over 9 bases. The CDR3 is made up of 14 amino acids. V shed 2 bases, J shed 6 bases, and the junction held 2 bases outside the gene matches. Germline lookup yields CDR1 MDHEN and CDR2 SYDVKM. The CDR3 DNA reads TGTGCCAGCAGTTTAGCGGGAGGGGTCAATGAGCAGTTCTTC. It yields the protein CASSLAGGVNEQFF.

The V gene is TRBV7-3, the J gene TRBJ2-1, with 7 bases identical to TRBD2. Germline V lookup: CDR1 SGHTA, CDR2 FQGTGA. The V gene end was trimmed by 5 bases and the J gene end by 2 bases; junction bases not matched to a gene: 9. The CDR3 is 16 amino acids. CDR3 region: CASSQQRGTAYNEQFF. CDR3 coding DNA: TGTGCCAGCAGCCAACAGCGGGGAACGGCCTACAATGAGCAGTTCTTC.

The genes are TRBV28 and TRBJ2-1; 9 nucleotides match TRBD2. The V segment lost 8 bases and the J segment 6 bases; nucleotides outside the gene matches: 11. The CDR3 is 15 amino acids. The germline V gene has CDR1 MDHEN and CDR2 SYDVKM. Here the CDR3 reads CASPPPAGGRNEQFF. The CDR3 DNA follows: TGTGCCAGCCCCCCCCCAGCGGGAGGCCGCAATGAGCAGTTCTTC.

The chain joins TRBV13 to TRBJ2-7; 8 nucleotides match TRBD1. Germline loops: CDR1 PRHDT, CDR2 FYEKMQ (reference sequence). This CDR3 contains 14 residues. J lost 5 bases, V lost 8 bases, and 11 bases had no gene match. The CDR3: CASAPGQGPHEQYF. The CDR3 DNA reads TGTGCCAGCGCTCCTGGACAGGGCCCCCACGAGCAGTACTTC. The entire variable domain, with the rest obtained from reference TRBV13 and TRBJ2-7, is as follows: AAGVIQSPRHLIKEKRETATLKCYPIPRHDTVYWYQQGPGQDPQFLISFYEKMQSDKGSIPDRFSAQQFSDYHSELNMSSLELGDSALYFCASAPGQGPHEQYFGPGTRLTVT.

The V and J genes are TRBV5-1 and TRBJ2-7; D is unclear. Germline CDR1 SGHRS, CDR2 YFSETQ. This CDR3 spans 14 amino acids. V was cut by 2 bases and J by 0 bases, with 9 bases left in between. The DNA for the CDR3 is TGCGCCAGCAGCTTTGTTAGTAACTCCTACGAGCAGTACTTC. This codes for CASSFVSNSYEQYF.

The CDR3 DNA is TGTGCCAGCCTAGCGGAAAACCCTTACGAGCAGTACTTC. This encodes CASLAENPYEQYF. This rearrangement joins TRBV2 to TRBJ2-7, with TRBD2 matching over 7 bases. The CDR3 totals 13 residues. Germline V gene lookup returns CDR1 SNHLY and CDR2 FYNNEI. Trimming at V came to 8 bases and at J to 4 bases, leaving 8 bases not matched to a gene.

V and J are TRBV10-3 and TRBJ2-3; 8 bases align to TRBD2. The CDR3 covers 15 residues. V was pared by 5 bases and J by 6 bases, with 10 bases of the junction left unmatched. Germline CDR1 reads ENHRY; CDR2 reads SYGVKD. CDR3 amino acids: CAISTRTSPRDTQYF. CDR3 in DNA: TGTGCCATCAGTACCAGGACTAGCCCGCGGGATACGCAGTATTTT.

The genes are TRBV5-4 and TRBJ2-7, with 11 nucleotides matching TRBD2. Germline CDR1 and CDR2: SGHNT and YYREEE (reference sequence). CDR3 size: 16 residues. With V trimmed by 3 bases and J by 3 bases, 8 bases remained unmatched. The CDR3 DNA reads TGTGCCAGCAGCTCCCCCGGGACTAGCGGAAACTACGAGCAGTACTTC. This translates into CASSSPGTSGNYEQYF.

The chain uses TRBV7-9 and TRBJ1-1, with D unresolved. Germline lookup yields CDR1 SEHNR and CDR2 FQNEAQ (reference sequence). V lost 1 base and J 1 base, leaving 10 bases between the germline ends. The CDR3 runs 15 residues. CDR3 DNA sequence: TGTGCCAGCAGCTTAGTGGTCGGGAGGAACACTGAAGCTTTCTTT. Protein: CASSLVVGRNTEAFF. Complete variable domain (other parts from reference TRBV7-9 and TRBJ1-1): DTGVSQNPRHKITKRGQNVTFRCDPISEHNRLYWYRQTLGQGPEFLTYFQNEAQLEKSRLLSDRFSAERPKGSFSTLEIQRTEQGDSAMYLCASSLVVGRNTEAFFGQGTRLTVV.

A remark on this clone: The same CDR3 also results from other DNA sequences found in this sample. This chain uses TRBV6-1 with TRBJ1-3; no clear D gene. Trimming stripped 6 bases from V and 0 bases from J, with 6 bases between. Germline loops: CDR1 MNHNS, CDR2 SASEGT. The length of the CDR3 is 13 residues. The CDR3 DNA sequence: TGTGCCAGCAGCAGAGGCTCTGGAAACACCATATATTTT. Its translation: CASSRGSGNTIYF.

The V and J genes are TRBV5-5 and TRBJ1-3; D is unclear. The CDR3 is 12 residues long. Germline CDR1 SGHKS, CDR2 YYEKEE (reference sequence). With 4 bases removed from V and 5 bases from J, the gap between germline ends came to 7 bases. CDR3 loop: CASSTYRNTIYF. The DNA of the CDR3 is TGTGCCAGCAGCACCTATAGAAACACCATATATTTT.

CDR3 sequence reads: CASAKGASFGLEQYF. CDR3 nucleotides: TGTGCTTCCGCGAAGGGGGCCTCATTCGGACTCGAGCAGTACTTC. V gene TRBV12-5 combines with J gene TRBJ2-7, with 7 bases matching TRBD1. From germline, CDR1 is LGHNT and CDR2 FRNRAP. With V trimmed by 11 bases and J by 6 bases, 19 bases remained unmatched. The CDR3 totals 15 residues.

The J gene is TRBJ1-4, the V gene TRBV15; the D is unclear. CDR1 is LNHNV and CDR2 is YYDKDF in the germline V gene (reference sequence). The V and J ends lost 2 bases and 5 bases respectively, with 15 bases between them. The CDR3 covers 16 residues. DNA of the CDR3: TGTGCCACCAGCAGATACCGGGGAGACTGGAATGAAAAACTGTTTTTT. It codes for CATSRYRGDWNEKLFF.

Here the CDR3 DNA reads TGTGCCAGCGGAAATCAGCACGGGAGTCGGGGCGAGCAGTACTTC. This gives the protein CASGNQHGSRGEQYF. This chain joins TRBV19 and TRBJ2-7; D may be TRBD2 (6 bases). The CDR3 loop spans 15 amino acids. Germline V lookup: CDR1 LNHDA, CDR2 SQIVND (reference sequence). The V and J ends lost 9 bases and 6 bases respectively, with 24 bases between them.

The chain combines TRBV7-3 with TRBJ2-3; 8 bases agree with TRBD2. The CDR3 runs to 16 residues. J was trimmed by 0 bases and V by 2 bases; bases with no gene match: 4. Germline-derived CDR1 and CDR2 are SGHTA and FQGTGA. DNA for the CDR3: TGTGCCAGCAGCTTATTCCCTAGCGGGAGCACAGATACGCAGTATTTT. It codes for CASSLFPSGSTDTQYF.

DNA of the CDR3: TGTGCCACCAGCAGAGACAGGGGCGAGGGCGGCTACACCTTC. Translation: CATSRDRGEGGYTF. The rearrangement uses TRBV15 and TRBJ1-2, with a tentative D call TRBD1 (6 bases). The CDR3 runs 14 residues. CDR1 and CDR2 from the germline V gene are LNHNV and YYDKDF (reference sequence). Trimming removed 0 bases at V and 8 bases at J, with 13 bases between.

J is TRBJ2-7 and V is TRBV18; TRBD1 matches 9 bases. Germline V CDR1 and CDR2: KGHSH, LQKENI. The trim removed 5 bases at V and 3 bases at J, leaving 11 bases unmatched. This CDR3 region has 16 residues. The CDR3 DNA sequence: TGTGCCAGCTCATCGACCGTCGACAGGGGGGGCTACGAGCAGTACTTC. It codes for CASSSTVDRGGYEQYF.